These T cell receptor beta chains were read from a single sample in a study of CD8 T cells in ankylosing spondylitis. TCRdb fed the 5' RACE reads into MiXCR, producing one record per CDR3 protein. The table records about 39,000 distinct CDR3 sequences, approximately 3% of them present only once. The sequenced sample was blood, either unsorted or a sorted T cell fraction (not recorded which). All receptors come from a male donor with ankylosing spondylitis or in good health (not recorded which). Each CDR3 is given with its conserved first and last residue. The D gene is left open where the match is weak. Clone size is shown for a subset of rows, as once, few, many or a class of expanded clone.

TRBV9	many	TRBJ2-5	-	TGTGCCAGCAGCGTAGATCGATTCCAAGAGACCCAGTACTTC	CASSVDRFQETQYF
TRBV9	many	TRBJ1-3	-	TGTGCCAGCAGTACCGGTTCTGGAAACACCATATATTTT	CASSTGSGNTIYF
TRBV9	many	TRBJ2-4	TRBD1	TGTGCCAGCACCGAGGGGGCGGCCAAAAACATTCAGTACTTC	CASTEGAAKNIQYF
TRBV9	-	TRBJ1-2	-	TGTGCCAGCAGCGTAGAGGGGGTATATGGCTACACCTTC	CASSVEGVYGYTF
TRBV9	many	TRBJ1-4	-	TGTGCCAGCAGCGTAGCTCTACAACCTAATGAAAAACTGTTTTTT	CASSVALQPNEKLFF
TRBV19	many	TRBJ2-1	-	TGTGCCAGTAGGCCGCTACACTACAATGCTGATGAGCAGTTCTTC	CASRPLHYNADEQFF
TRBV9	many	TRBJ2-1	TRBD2	TGTGCCAGCAGCGCCTTAGCGGGAGGGTCGCACAATGAGCAGTTCTTC	CASSALAGGSHNEQFF
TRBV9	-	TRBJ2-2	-	TGTGCCAGCAGCGTGCCCGGGACCGGGTCACGGAGCGGGGAGCTGTTTTTT	CASSVPGTGSRSGELFF
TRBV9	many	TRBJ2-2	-	TGTGCCAGCAGCGTAGAGCCCTTCACCGGGGAGCTGTTTTTT	CASSVEPFTGELFF
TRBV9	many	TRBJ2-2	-	TGTGCCAGCTCACGACTGGGAAACACCGGGGAGCTGTTTTTT	CASSRLGNTGELFF
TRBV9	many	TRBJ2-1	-	TGTGCCAGCAGCGTAGAGGGGATAAGCTCCTACAATGAGCAGTTCTTC	CASSVEGISSYNEQFF
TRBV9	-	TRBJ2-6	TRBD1	TGTGCCAGCAGCTTATCCCCAGGGGGCTCTGGGGCCAACGTCCTGACTTTC	CASSLSPGGSGANVLTF
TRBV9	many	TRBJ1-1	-	TGTGCCAGCAGCGGATTCCGAGGCACTGAAGCTTTCTTT	CASSGFRGTEAFF
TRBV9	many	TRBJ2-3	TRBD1	TGTGCCAGCAGCGTAGAGGACAGGGGGCAGGCCGATACGCAGTATTTT	CASSVEDRGQADTQYF
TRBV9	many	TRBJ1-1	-	TGTGCCAGCAGCGCCGACACTGAAGCTTTCTTT	CASSADTEAFF
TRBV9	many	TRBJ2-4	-	TGTGCCAGCAGCTCCCCTTCGGGGGGCCCAAACATTCAGTACTTC	CASSSPSGGPNIQYF
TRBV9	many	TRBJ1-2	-	TGTGCCAGCAGCGTCGCTTCCAAATCGGCCGGCTACACCTTC	CASSVASKSAGYTF
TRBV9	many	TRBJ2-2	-	TGTGCCAGCAGCCCGAGACCCCAGAGCACCGGGGAGCTGTTTTTT	CASSPRPQSTGELFF
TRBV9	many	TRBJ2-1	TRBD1	TGTGCCAGCAGCCCCGATGGGACAGTATACAATGAGCAGTTCTTC	CASSPDGTVYNEQFF
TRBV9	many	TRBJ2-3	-	TGTGCCAGCAGCCCTCACCGGAGCACAGATACGCAGTATTTT	CASSPHRSTDTQYF
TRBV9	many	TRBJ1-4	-	TGTGCCAGCAGCCCACACTCGGGCCCGGGGGAAAAACTGTTTTTT	CASSPHSGPGEKLFF
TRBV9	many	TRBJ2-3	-	TGTGCCAGCAGCGTAGCCCGGGGGCATACGCAGTATTTT	CASSVARGHTQYF
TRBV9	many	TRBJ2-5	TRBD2	TGTGCCAGCAGCGGGACTAGCGGGAGGGAAGAGACCCAGTACTTC	CASSGTSGREETQYF
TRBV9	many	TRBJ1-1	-	TGTGCCAGCGCTAGTGGGGGAAACACTGAAGCTTTCTTT	CASASGGNTEAFF
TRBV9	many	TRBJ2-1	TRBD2	TGTGCCAGCAGCGTTACTAGCGGGGGGGGTAGCTCCTACAATGAGCAGTTCTTC	CASSVTSGGGSSYNEQFF
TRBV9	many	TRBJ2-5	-	TGTGCCAGCGGCATGGGGCTGGCTCAAGAGACCCAGTACTTC	CASGMGLAQETQYF
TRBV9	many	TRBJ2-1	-	TGTGCCAGCAGCGTTGGGCAGCATCCCTACAATGAGCAGTTCTTC	CASSVGQHPYNEQFF
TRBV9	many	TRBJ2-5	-	TGTGCCAGCAGCGTATCCCCCGCGGACGAAGAGACCCAGTACTTC	CASSVSPADEETQYF
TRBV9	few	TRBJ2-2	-	TGTGCCAGCAGCGTGACGGGCCTCTTCGCGAACACCGGGGAGCTGTTTTTT	CASSVTGLFANTGELFF